Listed below are T cell receptor beta chains from one sample, sequenced in a study of neoadjuvant anti-PD-1 for oral cavity cancer. Only in-frame clones appear in the TCRdb table, and some are missing; sequencing was by immunoSEQ multiplex PCR. The profile shows about 14,000 clones, around two thirds of them singletons. The sequencing here drew on PBMCs, taken before nivolumab (anti-PD-1) treatment. Every receptor here comes from a person aged 40 to 85 with oral cavity squamous cell carcinoma. Both conserved end residues are part of each CDR3. D genes are given only for firm matches. Clone size is given for some rows only: seen once, a few or many times, or a class if the clone is expanded.

TRBJ2-7 - TRBV28 - TGTGCCAGCAGCTCGAGTTTCGAGCAGTACTTC CASSSSFEQYF
TRBJ1-1 - TRBV7-2 - TGTGCCAGCAGCCTTGGGTTAGGGGAAAAGTTT CASSLGLGEKF
TRBJ1-5 TRBD1 TRBV5-4 - TGTGCCAGCAGCCCCGGGACAGGTGGAAATCAGCCCCAGCATTTT CASSPGTGGNQPQHF
TRBJ1-1 TRBD1 TRBV5-4 - TGTGCCAGCAGCTGGGACAGGGACACTGAAGCTTTCTTT CASSWDRDTEAFF
TRBJ2-5 - TRBV6-4 - TGTGCCAGCAGTGAGGGACCGCAAGAGACCCAGTACTTC CASSEGPQETQYF
TRBJ2-1 - TRBV27 - TGTGCCAGCAGTTTAGTTTTCGGGAGAGTTCGGAATGAGCAGTTCTTC CASSLVFGRVRNEQFF
TRBJ1-2 - TRBV19 - TGTGCCAGTAGTCTGGCCGCGGCGGCTTATGGCTACACCTTC CASSLAAAAYGYTF
TRBJ2-5 TRBD1 TRBV7-2 - TGTGCCAGCAACCACGGACAGGGAGGAGAGACCCAGTACTTC CASNHGQGGETQYF
TRBJ2-1 TRBD2 TRBV7-3 - TGTGCCAGCAGCCCGCCAGGGAGGGAGACTTCTGAGCAGTTCTTC CASSPPGRETSEQFF
TRBJ2-7 TRBD2 TRBV7-6 - TGTGCCAGCAGCTTATTCGCGGGAGGGAACCACGAGCAGTACTTC CASSLFAGGNHEQYF
TRBJ2-7 - TRBV6-5 - TGTGCCAGCAGAGGGGAGGAGCAGTACTTC CASRGEEQYF
TRBJ1-1 - TRBV28 - TGTGCCAGCAGTCCCACGACAGGGAACACTGAAGCTTTCTTT CASSPTTGNTEAFF
TRBJ2-2 TRBD2 TRBV2 few TGTGCCAGCAGTGAAATCCGGGAGGGTACCGGGGAGCTGTTTTTT CASSEIREGTGELFF
TRBJ2-3 TRBD2 TRBV7-6 - TGTGCCAGCAGCTTAGCGGTTACTAGCGGGGCCACAGATACGCAGTATTTT CASSLAVTSGATDTQYF
TRBJ2-1 TRBD2 TRBV4-1 - TGCGCCAGCAGCCATAGCGGGAGGGCCCTAGGTAGTGATGAGCAGTTCTTC CASSHSGRALGSDEQFF
TRBJ2-6 - TRBV5-1 - TGCGCCAGCAGCCCAGCCTCTGGGGCCAACGTCCTGACTTTC CASSPASGANVLTF
TRBJ2-7 TRBD1 TRBV7-2 - TGTGCCAGCAGCTTAGCGGCGGATGGGACAGCCTACGAGCAGTACTTC CASSLAADGTAYEQYF
TRBJ2-3 - TRBV5-1 few TGCGCCAGCAGCTTGTTGGGCGGGATCGCTACTAGCACAGATACGCAGTATTTT CASSLLGGIATSTDTQYF
TRBJ1-1 - TRBV5-1 - TGCGCCAGCAGCTCGGGGGTGTCTGAAGCTTTCTTT CASSSGVSEAFF
TRBJ2-2 - TRBV27 - TGTGCCAGCAGTTTACTGGGACCTCGGGGCACCGGGGAGCTGTTTTTT CASSLLGPRGTGELFF
TRBJ1-5 TRBD1 TRBV7-3 - TGTGCCAGCAGCTCCCGGGGGACAGGGGGTAAGGTAGCCCAGCATTTT CASSSRGTGGKVAQHF
TRBJ1-3 - TRBV6-4 few TGTGCCAGCAGTGAACAGTCCTCGGGGGGAAACACCATATATTTT CASSEQSSGGNTIYF
TRBJ2-1 - TRBV25-1 - TGTGCCAGCAGTGCCCCCCAGGGTCCCTACAATGAGCAGTTCTTC CASSAPQGPYNEQFF
TRBJ2-1 TRBD2 TRBV11-2 - TGTGCCAGCAGAGAGACCGGGACTTGGGGAGGGAATGAGCAGTTCTTC CASRETGTWGGNEQFF
TRBJ1-6 - TRBV6-1 few TGTGCCAGCAGTGAGGACTTCAGCTCCTATAATTCACCCCTCCACTTT CASSEDFSSYNSPLHF
TRBJ2-7 - TRBV11-2 - TGTGCCAGCAGCGTGGACTCTAACTACGAGCAGTACTTC CASSVDSNYEQYF
TRBJ2-1 - TRBV18 - TGTGCCAGCTCACCAAGGGCGCCCTACAATGAGCAGTTCTTC CASSPRAPYNEQFF
TRBJ2-3 - TRBV7-8 - TGTGCCAGCAGCCGACCACGGGAAGATACGCAGTATTTT CASSRPREDTQYF
TRBJ1-2 - TRBV14 - TGTGCCAGCAGCCGCCTGGGTAGCCATGGCTACACCTTC CASSRLGSHGYTF
TRBJ1-3 - TRBV4-2 - TGTGCCAGCAGCCAGCAGCCTGGGGCATTGGGTGGAAACACCATATATTTT CASSQQPGALGGNTIYF
TRBJ1-1 - TRBV19 few TGTGCCAGTAGTTCTTGGGGCCAGGAATCCCCTGAAGCTTTCTTT CASSSWGQESPEAFF
TRBJ2-3 TRBD1 TRBV5-1 - TGCGCCAGCAGGCGACAGGGGGGCTCCCAAGGCATTCGCACAGATACGCAGTATTTT CASRRQGGSQGIRTDTQYF
TRBJ1-5 TRBD1 TRBV19 - TGTGCCAGTAGTGGGGACAGGGCGGGAAATCAGCCCCAGCATTTT CASSGDRAGNQPQHF
TRBJ1-1 - TRBV27 - TGTGCCAGCAGTGTGGATCGGTCCAGGTGGAACACTGAAGCTTTCTTT CASSVDRSRWNTEAFF
TRBJ1-1 - TRBV7-8 - TGTGCCAGCAGCTTAGCTGTCAGGAGTAGTAAAGCTTTCTTT CASSLAVRSSKAFF
TRBJ2-1 - TRBV11-2 - TGTGCCAGCAGCGCCCTAGTCCCCAATGAGCAGTTCTTC CASSALVPNEQFF
TRBJ2-5 TRBD2 TRBV15 - TGTGCCACCGTCAACTTGACTAGCGGGAGACAAGAGACCCAGTACTTC CATVNLTSGRQETQYF
TRBJ1-6 TRBD1 TRBV19 - TGTGCCAGTAGTATCCGGGACAGTAATTCACCCCTCCACTTT CASSIRDSNSPLHF
TRBJ1-1 TRBD1 TRBV6-1 - TGTGCCAGCAGTCCGCGGACAGGGGCCACTGAAGCTTTCTTT CASSPRTGATEAFF
TRBJ1-6 TRBD1 TRBV2 - TGTGCCAGCAGTGACGGGGACAGGGGGCTCTCCTATAATTCACCCCTCCACTTT CASSDGDRGLSYNSPLHF
TRBJ2-5 - TRBV10-2 few TGCGCCAGCAGCGGGGGAAGGGACATGGAGACCCAGTACTTC CASSGGRDMETQYF
TRBJ2-3 - TRBV5-6 - TGTGCCAGCAGCTTGAGGACTCGATTTAGCACAGATACGCAGTATTTT CASSLRTRFSTDTQYF
TRBJ2-7 - TRBV7-9 - TGTGCCAGCAGCGCCCACGACAGTTCTCCCACCTACGAGCAGTACTTC CASSAHDSSPTYEQYF
TRBJ1-4 TRBD1 TRBV9 - TGTGCCAGCAGCTCCTCACAGGGGGGGTATGAAAAACTGTTTTTT CASSSSQGGYEKLFF
TRBJ1-2 - TRBV20-1 few TGCAGTGCTATGTGGCTGACTGGCTACACCTTC CSAMWLTGYTF
TRBJ2-7 - TRBV11-2 few TGTGCCAGCAGCTCTTCCGGGGGCTCCTACGAGCAGTACTTC CASSSSGGSYEQYF
TRBJ2-6 - TRBV5-1 - TGCGCCAGCAGCCCAAATGGTCCCTCTGGGGCCAACGTCCTGACTTTC CASSPNGPSGANVLTF
TRBJ1-3 TRBD1 TRBV18 - TGTGCCAGCTCACCTATTCCACAGGGGGCAGGAGGAAACACCATATATTTT CASSPIPQGAGGNTIYF
TRBJ2-1 - TRBV19 - TGTGCCAGTAGTATATGGGGCGCCTACAATGAGCAGTTCTTC CASSIWGAYNEQFF
TRBJ1-1 - TRBV30 - TGTGCCTGGAGCCGGGGGGCGAACACTGAAGCTTTCTTT CAWSRGANTEAFF
TRBJ2-1 - TRBV19 - TGTGCCAGTAGCCTTAAAACTAGCTACAATGAGCAGTTCTTC CASSLKTSYNEQFF
TRBJ2-1 TRBD2 TRBV9 - TGTGCCAGCAGCGTAGAAATGAGAGCGGGGAATGAGCAGTTCTTC CASSVEMRAGNEQFF
TRBJ1-1 - TRBV27 - TGTGCCAGCACCTCTTCAGCCTGGGAATTTGGAACTGAAGCTTTCTTT CASTSSAWEFGTEAFF